This TCR beta chain was identified during a study of blood T cell repertoires in COVID-19. V was pared by 2 bases and J by 10 bases, with 12 bases between. Germline CDR1 reads GTSNPN; CDR2 reads SVGIG (reference sequence). There are 13 residues in the CDR3. Repertoires were generated with immunoSEQ multiplex PCR, while TCRdb's copy carries only in-frame clones and drops some. The data hold under 500,000 clones, with approximately 90% observed a single time. Sequencing input: PBMCs or T cells enriched from blood (not recorded which). This TCR was recovered from a man aged 25 to 40 who had recovered from COVID-19. The chain employs TRBV30 and TRBJ1-6; D is unclear. As DNA, the CDR3 is TGTGCCTGGAGTAGGAGCAGATACTCACCCCTCCACTTT. As protein: CAWSRSRYSPLHF.